This T cell receptor beta chain derives from a study of blood T cell repertoires in COVID-19. Study in general: Samples of COVID-19 (acute and convalescent) were obtained from the United States, Italy and Spain. The analysed material was cDNA or gDNA that came from T cells, B-cell-depleted T cells, or PBMCs.

Original processing notes: Reference gene primer amplification gave estimated nucleated cell counts. Sequenced by immunoSEQ multiplex PCR; TCRdb stores in-frame clones only, minus some. Clone size and V and J calls were adopted from that table, with D and trimming inferred from the DNA. The sample has tens of thousands of clones; around nine tenths are singletons. The V end lost 3 bases, the J end lost 5 bases, and 13 bases lay between the germline ends. CDR1 is MGHDK and CDR2 is SYGVNS in the germline V gene. CDR3 length equals 14 residues. Sequencing input: peripheral blood. V and J are TRBV25-1 and TRBJ2-5; D is possibly TRBD1 (6 bases). The source is a human donor in a cohort sampled during active COVID-19. The chain's CDR3 is CASSEQGRGETQYF. The CDR3 DNA follows: TGTGCCAGCAGTGAGCAGGGGAGAGGGGAGACCCAGTACTTC.